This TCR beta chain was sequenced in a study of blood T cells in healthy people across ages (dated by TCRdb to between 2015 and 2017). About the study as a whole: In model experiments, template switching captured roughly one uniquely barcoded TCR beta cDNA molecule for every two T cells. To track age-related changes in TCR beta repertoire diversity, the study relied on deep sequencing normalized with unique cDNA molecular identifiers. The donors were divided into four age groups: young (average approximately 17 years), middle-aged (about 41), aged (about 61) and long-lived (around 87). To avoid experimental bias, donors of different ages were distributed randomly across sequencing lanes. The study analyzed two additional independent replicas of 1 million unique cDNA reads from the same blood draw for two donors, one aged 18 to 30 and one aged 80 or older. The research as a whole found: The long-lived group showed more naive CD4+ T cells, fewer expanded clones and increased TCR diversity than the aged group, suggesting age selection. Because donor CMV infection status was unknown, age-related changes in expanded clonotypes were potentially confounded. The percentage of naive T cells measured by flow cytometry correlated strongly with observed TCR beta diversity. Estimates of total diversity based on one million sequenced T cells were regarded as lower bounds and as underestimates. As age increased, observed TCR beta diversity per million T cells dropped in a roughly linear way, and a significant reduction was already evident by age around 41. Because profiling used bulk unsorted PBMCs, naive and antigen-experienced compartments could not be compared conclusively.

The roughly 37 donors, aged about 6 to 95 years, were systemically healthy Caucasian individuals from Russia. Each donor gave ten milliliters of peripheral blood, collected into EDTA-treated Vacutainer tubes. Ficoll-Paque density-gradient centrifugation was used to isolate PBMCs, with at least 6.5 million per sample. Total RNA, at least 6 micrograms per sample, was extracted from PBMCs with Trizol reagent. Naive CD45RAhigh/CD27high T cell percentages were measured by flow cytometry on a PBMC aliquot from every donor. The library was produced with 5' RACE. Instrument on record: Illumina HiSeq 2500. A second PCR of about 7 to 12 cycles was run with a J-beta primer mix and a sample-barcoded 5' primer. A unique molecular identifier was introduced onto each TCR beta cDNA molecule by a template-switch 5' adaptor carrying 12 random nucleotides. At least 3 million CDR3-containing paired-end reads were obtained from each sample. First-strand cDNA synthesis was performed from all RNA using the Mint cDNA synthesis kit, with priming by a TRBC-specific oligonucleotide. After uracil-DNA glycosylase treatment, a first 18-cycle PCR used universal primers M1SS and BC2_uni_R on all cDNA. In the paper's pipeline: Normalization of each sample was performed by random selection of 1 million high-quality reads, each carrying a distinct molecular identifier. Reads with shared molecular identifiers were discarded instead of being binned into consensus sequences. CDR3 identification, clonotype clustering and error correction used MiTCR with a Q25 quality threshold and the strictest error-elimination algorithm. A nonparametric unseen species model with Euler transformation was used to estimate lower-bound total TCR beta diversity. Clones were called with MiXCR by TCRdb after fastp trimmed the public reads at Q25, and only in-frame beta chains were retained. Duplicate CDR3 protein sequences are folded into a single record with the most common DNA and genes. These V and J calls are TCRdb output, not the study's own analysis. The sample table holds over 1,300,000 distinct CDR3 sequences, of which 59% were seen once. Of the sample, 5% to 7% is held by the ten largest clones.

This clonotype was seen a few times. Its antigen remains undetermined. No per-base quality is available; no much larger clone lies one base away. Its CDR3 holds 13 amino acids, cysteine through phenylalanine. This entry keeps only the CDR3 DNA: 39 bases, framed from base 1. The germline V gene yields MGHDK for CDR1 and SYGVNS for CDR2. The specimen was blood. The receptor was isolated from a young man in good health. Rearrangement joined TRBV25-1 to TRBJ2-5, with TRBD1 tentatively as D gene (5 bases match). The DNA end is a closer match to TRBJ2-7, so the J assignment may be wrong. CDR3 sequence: CASSERTWDEQYF. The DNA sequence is TGTGCCAGCAGTGAGCGGACATGGGACGAGCAGTACTTC.